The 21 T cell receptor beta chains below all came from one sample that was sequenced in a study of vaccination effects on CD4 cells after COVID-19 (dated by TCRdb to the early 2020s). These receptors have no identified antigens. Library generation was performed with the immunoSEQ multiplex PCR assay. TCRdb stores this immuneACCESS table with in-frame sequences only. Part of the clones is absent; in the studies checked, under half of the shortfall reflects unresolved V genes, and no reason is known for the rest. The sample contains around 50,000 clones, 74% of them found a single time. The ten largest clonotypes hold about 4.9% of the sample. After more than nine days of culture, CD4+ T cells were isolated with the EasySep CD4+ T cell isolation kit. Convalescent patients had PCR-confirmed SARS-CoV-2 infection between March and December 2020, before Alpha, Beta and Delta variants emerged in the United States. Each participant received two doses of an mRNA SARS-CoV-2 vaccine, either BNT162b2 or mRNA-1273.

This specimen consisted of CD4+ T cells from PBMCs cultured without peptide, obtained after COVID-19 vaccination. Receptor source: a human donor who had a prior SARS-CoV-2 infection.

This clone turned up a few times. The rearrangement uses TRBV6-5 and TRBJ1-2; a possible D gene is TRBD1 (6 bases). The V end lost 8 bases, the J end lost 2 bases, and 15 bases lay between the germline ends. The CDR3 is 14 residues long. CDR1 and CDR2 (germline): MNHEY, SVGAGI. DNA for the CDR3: TGTGCCAGCGGGAAAGGTACAGGGAACTATGGCTACACCTTC. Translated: CASGKGTGNYGYTF.

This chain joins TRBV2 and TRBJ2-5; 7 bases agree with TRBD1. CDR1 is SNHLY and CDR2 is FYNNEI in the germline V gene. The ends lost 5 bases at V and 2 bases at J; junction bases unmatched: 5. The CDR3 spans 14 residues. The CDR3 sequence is CASSRQGWQETQYF. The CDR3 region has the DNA TGTGCCAGCAGTCGACAGGGTTGGCAAGAGACCCAGTACTTC.

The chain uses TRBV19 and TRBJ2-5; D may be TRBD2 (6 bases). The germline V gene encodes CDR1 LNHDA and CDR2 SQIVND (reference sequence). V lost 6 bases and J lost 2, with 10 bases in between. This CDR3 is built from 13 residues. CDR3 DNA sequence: TGTGCCAGTAGCAGGCGGGAACAAGAGACCCAGTACTTC. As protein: CASSRREQETQYF.

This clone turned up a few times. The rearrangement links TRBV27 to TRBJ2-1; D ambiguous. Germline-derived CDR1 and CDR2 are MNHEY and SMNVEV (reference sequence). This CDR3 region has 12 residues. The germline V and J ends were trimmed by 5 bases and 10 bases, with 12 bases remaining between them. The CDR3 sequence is CASSRVGGEQFF. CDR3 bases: TGTGCCAGCAGTAGAGTTGGCGGAGAGCAGTTCTTC.

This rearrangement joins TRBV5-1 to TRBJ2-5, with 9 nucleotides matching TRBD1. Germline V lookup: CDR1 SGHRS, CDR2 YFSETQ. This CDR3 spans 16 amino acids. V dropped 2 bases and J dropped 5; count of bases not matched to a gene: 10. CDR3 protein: CASSFSTTGGEETQYF. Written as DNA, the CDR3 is TGCGCCAGCAGCTTTAGTACGACAGGGGGAGAGGAGACCCAGTACTTC.

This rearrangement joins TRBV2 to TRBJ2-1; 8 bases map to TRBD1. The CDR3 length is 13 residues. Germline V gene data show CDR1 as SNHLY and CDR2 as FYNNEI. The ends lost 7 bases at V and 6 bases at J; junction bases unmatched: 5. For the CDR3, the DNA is TGTGCCAGCACAGTCAGGGGGCTCAATGAGCAGTTCTTC. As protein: CASTVRGLNEQFF. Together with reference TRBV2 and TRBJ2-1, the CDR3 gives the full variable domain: EPEVTQTPSHQVTQMGQEVILRCVPISNHLYFYWYRQILGQKVEFLVSFYNNEISEKSEIFDDQFSVERPDGSNFTLKIRSTKLEDSAMYFCASTVRGLNEQFFGPGTRLTVL.

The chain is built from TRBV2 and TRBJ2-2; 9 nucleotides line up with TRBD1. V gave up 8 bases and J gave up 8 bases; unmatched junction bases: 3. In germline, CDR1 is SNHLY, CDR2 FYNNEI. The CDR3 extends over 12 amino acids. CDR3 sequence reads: CASGGTGGELFF. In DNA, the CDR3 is TGTGCCAGCGGTGGGACAGGGGGGGAGCTGTTTTTT.

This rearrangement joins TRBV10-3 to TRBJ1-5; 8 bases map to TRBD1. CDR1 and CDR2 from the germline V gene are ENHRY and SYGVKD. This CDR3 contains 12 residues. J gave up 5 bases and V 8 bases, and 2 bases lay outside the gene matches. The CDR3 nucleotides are TGTGCCATCGGGACAGGAGATCAGCCCCAGCATTTT. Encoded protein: CAIGTGDQPQHF.

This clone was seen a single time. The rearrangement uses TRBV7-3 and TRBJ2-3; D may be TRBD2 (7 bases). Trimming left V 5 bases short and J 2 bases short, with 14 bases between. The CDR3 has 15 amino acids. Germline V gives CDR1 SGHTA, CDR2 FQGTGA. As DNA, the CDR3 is TGTGCCAGCAGCCCCTGGGCGGGGGCCACAGATACGCAGTATTTT. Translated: CASSPWAGATDTQYF.

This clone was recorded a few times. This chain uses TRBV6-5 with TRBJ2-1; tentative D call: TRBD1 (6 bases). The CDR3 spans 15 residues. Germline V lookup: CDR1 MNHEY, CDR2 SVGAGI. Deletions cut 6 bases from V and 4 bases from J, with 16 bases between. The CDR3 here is CASSRLTGPYNEQFF. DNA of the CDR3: TGTGCCAGCAGCCGATTAACAGGGCCTTACAATGAGCAGTTCTTC.

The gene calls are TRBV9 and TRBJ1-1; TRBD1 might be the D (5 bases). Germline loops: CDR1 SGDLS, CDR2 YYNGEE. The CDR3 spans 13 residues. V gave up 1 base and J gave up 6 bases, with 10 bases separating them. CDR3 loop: CASSVSRDSEAFF. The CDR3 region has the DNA TGTGCCAGCAGCGTATCCCGGGACTCTGAAGCTTTCTTT.

CDR3 in amino acids: CASSLDSGRARAGELFF. In DNA form, the CDR3 reads TGCGCCAGCAGCTTGGATAGCGGGAGGGCCAGGGCCGGGGAGCTGTTTTTT. The rearrangement links TRBV5-1 to TRBJ2-2; TRBD2 agrees at 11 bases. This CDR3 has 17 residues. CDR1 and CDR2 (germline): SGHRS, YFSETQ. V shed 0 bases and J 6 bases; nucleotides not matched to a gene: 7.

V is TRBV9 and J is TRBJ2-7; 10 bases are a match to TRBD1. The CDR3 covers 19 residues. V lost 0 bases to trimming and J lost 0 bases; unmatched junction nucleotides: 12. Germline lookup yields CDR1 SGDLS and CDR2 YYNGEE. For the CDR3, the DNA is TGTGCCAGCAGCGTAGGCTTAAAGGGGGACAGGGGCCGCTCCTACGAGCAGTACTTC. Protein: CASSVGLKGDRGRSYEQYF. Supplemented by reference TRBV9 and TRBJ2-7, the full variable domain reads DSGVTQTPKHLITATGQRVTLRCSPRSGDLSVYWYQQSLDQGLQFLIQYYNGEERAKGNILERFSAQQFPDLHSELNLSSLELGDSALYFCASSVGLKGDRGRSYEQYFGPGTRLTVT.

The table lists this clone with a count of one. CDR3 in DNA: TGTGCCAGTGCCAGGGGGTTCTATGGCTACACCTTC. Translated: CASARGFYGYTF. The chain links TRBV6-5 to TRBJ1-2; TRBD1 matches at 7 bases. The junction had 5 bases not matched to a gene; V was cut back by 9 bases and J by 4 bases. Germline V gene lookup returns CDR1 MNHEY and CDR2 SVGAGI. This CDR3 spans 12 amino acids.

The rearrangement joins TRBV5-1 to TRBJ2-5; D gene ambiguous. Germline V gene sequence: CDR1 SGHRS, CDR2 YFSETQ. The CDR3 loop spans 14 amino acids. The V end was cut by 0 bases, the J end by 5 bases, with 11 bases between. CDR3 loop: CASSLGSTQETQYF. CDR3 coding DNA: TGCGCCAGCAGCTTGGGTTCTACCCAGGAGACCCAGTACTTC. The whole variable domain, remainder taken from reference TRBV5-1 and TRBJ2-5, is KAGVTQTPRYLIKTRGQQVTLSCSPISGHRSVSWYQQTPGQGLQFLFEYFSETQRNKGNFPGRFSGRQFSNSRSEMNVSTLELGDSALYLCASSLGSTQETQYFGPGTRLLVL.

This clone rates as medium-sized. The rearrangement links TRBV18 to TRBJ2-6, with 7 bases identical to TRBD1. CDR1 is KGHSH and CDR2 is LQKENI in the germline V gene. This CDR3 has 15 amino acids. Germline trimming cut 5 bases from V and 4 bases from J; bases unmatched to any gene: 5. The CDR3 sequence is CASSRQGSGANVLTF. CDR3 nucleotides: TGTGCCAGCTCAAGACAGGGTTCAGGGGCCAACGTCCTGACTTTC.

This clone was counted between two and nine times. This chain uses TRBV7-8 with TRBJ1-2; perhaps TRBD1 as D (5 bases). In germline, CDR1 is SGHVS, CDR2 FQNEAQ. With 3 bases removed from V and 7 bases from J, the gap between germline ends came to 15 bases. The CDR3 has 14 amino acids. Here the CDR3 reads CASSFDDSPSGYTF. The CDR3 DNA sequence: TGTGCCAGCAGCTTTGATGACAGCCCATCTGGCTACACCTTC.

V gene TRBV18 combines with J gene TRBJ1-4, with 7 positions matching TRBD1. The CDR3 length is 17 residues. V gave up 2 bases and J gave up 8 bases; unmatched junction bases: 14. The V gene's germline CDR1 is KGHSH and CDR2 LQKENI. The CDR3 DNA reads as TGTGCCAGCTCACCAGCAGGAGGGACAGCCATTGGGGAAAAACTGTTTTTT. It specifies CASSPAGGTAIGEKLFF.

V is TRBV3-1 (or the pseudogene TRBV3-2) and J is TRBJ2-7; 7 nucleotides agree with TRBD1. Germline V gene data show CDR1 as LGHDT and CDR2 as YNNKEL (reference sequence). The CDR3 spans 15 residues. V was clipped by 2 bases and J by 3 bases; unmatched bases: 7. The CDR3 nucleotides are TGTGCCAGCAGCCAAACCGGGACAGACGGCTACGAGCAGTACTTC. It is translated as CASSQTGTDGYEQYF.

The CDR3 sequence is CASSLNPTGAPGNEQFF. In DNA form, the CDR3 reads TGTGCCAGCAGCTTAAATCCCACAGGGGCCCCAGGGAATGAGCAGTTCTTC. V gene TRBV11-2 combines with J gene TRBJ2-1; 7 bases line up with TRBD1. The CDR3 is 17 amino acids. Germline V gene lookup returns CDR1 SGHAT and CDR2 FQNNGV. V was clipped by 2 bases and J by 7 bases; unmatched bases: 14.

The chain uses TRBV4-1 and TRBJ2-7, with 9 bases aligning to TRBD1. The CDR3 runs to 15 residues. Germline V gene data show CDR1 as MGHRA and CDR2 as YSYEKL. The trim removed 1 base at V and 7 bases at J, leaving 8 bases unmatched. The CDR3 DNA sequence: TGCGCCAGCAGCCAAGGAACAGGGGGCCTGCTGGAGCAGTACTTC. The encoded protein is CASSQGTGGLLEQYF.